Shown below are 2 T cell receptor beta chains from a single sample sequenced in a study of T cell responses to AZD1222 COVID-19 vaccine. Repertoires were generated with immunoSEQ multiplex PCR, while TCRdb's copy carries only in-frame clones and drops some. The sample shows 90,000 to 150,000 clones, roughly 90% of them seen only once. The source material was peripheral blood, sampled on day 0 of AZD1222 vaccination. These receptors were taken from an adult in good health.

The count of this clone is one. The chain carries TRBV1 and TRBJ2-1. TRBV1 is a recognized pseudogene. The CDR3 consists of 11 residues. CDR3 in amino acids: CTSSLVGEQFF. The CDR3 coding sequence is TGCACCAGCAGCCTGGTGGGTGAGCAGTTCTTC.

This chain uses TRBV6-1 with TRBJ2-7, with TRBD1 matching over 9 bases. V gave up 6 bases and J gave up 2 bases; unmatched junction bases: 8. The germline V gene has CDR1 MNHNS and CDR2 SASEGT. The CDR3 totals 15 residues. The CDR3 nucleotides read TGTGCCAGCAGACTCGGGACAGGGACTGCCTACGAGCAGTACTTC. Encoded protein: CASRLGTGTAYEQYF.